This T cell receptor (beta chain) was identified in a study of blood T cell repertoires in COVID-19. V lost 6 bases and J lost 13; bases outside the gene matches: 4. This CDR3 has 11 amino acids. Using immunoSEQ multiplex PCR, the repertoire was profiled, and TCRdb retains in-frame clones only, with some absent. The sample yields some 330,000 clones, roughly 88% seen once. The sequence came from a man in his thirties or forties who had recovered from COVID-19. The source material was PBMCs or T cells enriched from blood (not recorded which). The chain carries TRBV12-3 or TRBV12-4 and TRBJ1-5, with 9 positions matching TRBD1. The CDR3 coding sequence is TGTGCCAGCAGCATCGGACAGGGGCAGCATTTT. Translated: CASSIGQGQHF.